Ten or more counts support the clone carrying this TCR beta chain. As yet, its antigen is unknown. The data are from a study of blood T cells in healthy people across ages. Each donor supplied about 9.6 milliliters of peripheral blood. Next came a second PCR, run for about 7 to 12 cycles, which used a sample-barcoded 5' primer along with a J-beta primer mix. Tags on each cDNA molecule came from a template-switch adaptor with 12 random nucleotides. TCRdb ran MiXCR on the 5' RACE reads and lists one entry per CDR3 protein. Of 450,000 to 600,000 distinct CDR3 sequences listed, roughly a quarter were seen once; the top ten hold approximately 3.6%. Findings and caveats of the study: With unsorted PBMCs, a conclusive comparison of naive versus antigen-experienced cells was not possible.

Germline V lookup: CDR1 SGHRS, CDR2 YFSETQ. After removal of 4 bases from V and 0 bases from J, the junction contained 6 bases not matched to a gene. The CDR3 covers 15 residues. The sample was also linked to a second study, of T cells of mothers and their children.

This chain connects TRBV5-1 to TRBJ1-1; 7 bases are shared with TRBD1. The TCR sequence derives from a boy aged 2 to 10 in good health. Sequenced sample: blood. The DNA for the CDR3 is TGCGCCAGCAGCCCACAGGGGACGATGAACACTGAAGCTTTCTTT. Amino acid sequence: CASSPQGTMNTEAFF.